This passage covers 20 T cell receptor beta chains from one sample sequenced in a study of molecular identifiers for immune sequencing clone quantification. Each CDR3 protein is one row after TCRdb ran MiXCR on the PCR reads. Of more than 450,000 distinct CDR3 sequences listed, about a fifth are singletons. The sample was naive CD8+ T cells from blood, with Jurkat cell RNA spiked in. Subset defined: FACS-sorted CD8+CD4-CCR7+CD45RA+ naive T cells. The origin of the receptors is a human donor in good health. Some libraries in this study had Jurkat cell RNA spiked in.

This clonotype was detected ten times or more. The chain joins TRBV20-1 to TRBJ2-7, with 7 nucleotides matching TRBD2. CDR3 length: 14 amino acids. Looked up from germline, CDR1 is DFQATT and CDR2 is SNEGSKA (reference sequence). Trimming took 3 bases from V and 1 from J; bases not matched to a gene: 6. As DNA, the CDR3 is TGCAGTGCTAGGTTTCTAGCGGAATCCTACGAGCAGTACTTC. It encodes CSARFLAESYEQYF.

This clonotype was observed at least ten times. The chain combines TRBV5-4 with TRBJ1-2; D possibly corresponds to TRBD1 (5 bases). Deletions cut 2 bases from V and 4 bases from J, with 12 bases between. The CDR3 sequence is 14 residues long. Germline CDR1 reads SGHNT; CDR2 reads YYREEE (reference sequence). The CDR3 DNA is TGTGCCAGCAGCTTTTATGGGGGACCCTATGGCTACACCTTC. Its translation is CASSFYGGPYGYTF.

A remark on this clonotype: A much larger clone is a single base away; this may be a read error. This chain uses TRBV9 with TRBJ2-5; possibly TRBD1 for D (6 bases). This CDR3 contains 14 residues. Germline CDR1 and CDR2: SGDLS and YYNGEE. CDR3 coding DNA: TGTGCCAGCAGCGTAGAGACAGGCACAGAGACCCAGCACTTC. Its translation is CASSVETGTETQHF.

This clonotype came up many times. The chain recombines TRBV27 with TRBJ2-7; D could derive from TRBD1 or TRBD2 (6 bases each). The CDR3 contains 14 residues. V lost 4 bases and J lost 7, with 17 bases in between. CDR1 and CDR2 from the germline V gene are MNHEY and SMNVEV (reference sequence). CDR3 residues: CASSSTGTAGEQYF. The CDR3 DNA reads as TGTGCCAGCAGTTCTACAGGGACGGCGGGGGAGCAGTACTTC.

The table lists this clonotype with many counts. V gene TRBV7-8 combines with J gene TRBJ1-1; tentative D call: TRBD1 (6 bases). Germline CDR1 is SGHVS and CDR2 is FQNEAQ. Trimming cost V 4 bases and J 5 bases, with 20 bases left between them. The CDR3 is made up of 16 amino acids. CDR3 residues: CASSSLRGELGTEAFF. The CDR3 nucleotides are TGTGCCAGCAGCTCACTGAGGGGGGAGTTGGGGACTGAAGCTTTCTTT.

This clonotype was found a few times. The chain links TRBV6-6 to TRBJ2-2; D is undetermined. The ends were cut back, 10 bases at V and 6 bases at J, with 6 bases in the middle. Germline V gene data show CDR1 as MNHNY and CDR2 as SVGAGI (reference sequence). CDR3 length: 10 residues. The CDR3 region has the DNA TGTGCCACCCGCGCCGGGGAGCTGTTTTTT. Its protein product is CATRAGELFF.

Ten or more counts support this clonotype. The rearrangement joins TRBV20-1 to TRBJ2-3; D is ambiguous. The CDR3 covers 16 residues. The germline CDR1 and CDR2 sequences are DFQATT and SNEGSKA (reference sequence). V lost 1 base, J lost 3 bases, and 17 bases lay in between. CDR3 protein: CSARGRDTRITDTQYF. CDR3 DNA sequence: TGCAGTGCTAGAGGAAGGGATACCCGAATTACAGATACGCAGTATTTT.

The chain couples TRBV4-1 to TRBJ1-3; tentatively, D is TRBD1 (5 bases). Germline CDR1 and CDR2: MGHRA and YSYEKL. Trimming cost V 3 bases and J 0 bases, with 12 bases left between them. The CDR3 has 16 amino acids. As DNA, the CDR3 is TGCGCCAGCAGCCAGCCACTTGACAGCTCTGGAAACACCATATATTTT. Translation gives CASSQPLDSSGNTIYF.

Note on this clonotype: At one of its ends the junction is not consistent with the germline gene, which may arise from a read error. The genes are TRBV5-1 and TRBJ2-7; 10 nucleotides match TRBD1. The CDR3 totals 16 residues. From germline, CDR1 is SGHRS and CDR2 YFSETQ. CDR3: CAGSLAMGQGWYEQYF. CDR3 nucleotide sequence: TGCGCCGGCAGCTTGGCCATGGGACAGGGGTGGTACGAGCAGTACTTC.

This clonotype was counted many times. V and J are TRBV11-2 and TRBJ2-5, with 12 bases aligning to TRBD2. Per the germline V gene, CDR1 is SGHAT and CDR2 is FQNNGV. This CDR3 spans 15 amino acids. Trimming at V came to 5 bases and at J to 2 bases, leaving 3 bases not matched to a gene. The CDR3 nucleotides are TGTGCCAGCAGCCGACTAGCGGGGGTTCAAGAGACCCAGTACTTC. Translated: CASSRLAGVQETQYF.

For this clonotype: Being one base from a much bigger clone, this may be a read error. This chain uses TRBV29-1 with TRBJ2-7; 10 positions match TRBD2. CDR1 is SQVTM, CDR2 ANQGSEA, per germline. The CDR3 length is 15 residues. The chain's CDR3 is CSIETGTSEPHEQYF. In DNA, the CDR3 is TGCAGCATTGAAACCGGGACTAGCGAGCCCCACGAGCAGTACTTC.

The V gene is TRBV9, the J gene TRBJ1-1, with 11 bases lining up with TRBD1. After removal of 3 bases from V and 0 bases from J, the junction contained 10 bases not matched to a gene. Germline V gives CDR1 SGDLS, CDR2 YYNGEE. The CDR3 loop spans 18 amino acids. As DNA, the CDR3 is TGTGCCAGCAGCGAATCCGGGACAGGGGGGCCGATGAACACTGAAGCTTTCTTT. Translated, it gives CASSESGTGGPMNTEAFF.

This clonotype was counted at least ten times. The chain has TRBV12-3 or TRBV12-4 and TRBJ2-3, with TRBD1 identical over 7 bases. This CDR3 spans 14 amino acids. The V and J ends lost 8 bases and 7 bases, in that order; junction bases with no gene match: 12. DNA of the CDR3: TGTGCCAGCTCAGACAGGGTCGGGGTAAATACGCAGTATTTT. It encodes CASSDRVGVNTQYF.

In its sample, this clonotype was seen a few times. The V call is TRBV20-1, the J call TRBJ2-1, with 9 bases that match TRBD1. The CDR3 extends over 14 amino acids. The ends lost 6 bases at V and 9 bases at J; junction bases unmatched: 12. Germline CDR1 DFQATT, CDR2 SNEGSKA (reference sequence). The CDR3 loop reads CSARQNDRGSEQFF. In DNA, the CDR3 is TGCAGTGCCAGGCAAAACGACAGGGGGAGTGAGCAGTTCTTC.

This clonotype has a count of ten or more. The rearrangement uses TRBV4-3 and TRBJ2-7; 9 bases are shared with TRBD1. V gave up 1 base and J gave up 2 bases; unmatched junction bases: 3. Looked up from germline, CDR1 is LGHNA and CDR2 is YSLEER. This CDR3 is built from 15 residues. The CDR3 here is CASSQGTGVTYEQYF. The CDR3 DNA sequence: TGCGCCAGCAGCCAAGGGACAGGGGTGACCTACGAGCAGTACTTC.

As for this clonotype: This is likely a read error, given that the CDR3 carries no conserved phenylalanine or tryptophan at its end. V is TRBV13 and J is TRBJ2-5; D is possibly TRBD1 (6 bases). This CDR3 comprises 14 residues. The V end lost 2 bases, the J end lost 0 bases, and 7 bases lay between the germline ends. Germline V gene lookup returns CDR1 PRHDT and CDR2 FYEKMQ (reference sequence). In nucleotides, the CDR3 is TGTGCCAGCAGCTTAACAGGGAACCAAGAGACCCAGTACCTC. It codes for CASSLTGNQETQYL.

This clonotype has ten or more counts. The chain recombines TRBV2 with TRBJ1-1; the D gene is possibly TRBD1 (5 bases). CDR1 and CDR2 (germline): SNHLY, FYNNEI. The length of the CDR3 is 14 residues. Trimming stripped 4 bases from V and 4 bases from J, with 13 bases between. Written as DNA, the CDR3 is TGTGCCAGCAGTGTGGGGACTTTGGGCACTGAAGCTTTCTTT. This sequence encodes CASSVGTLGTEAFF.

The chain's CDR3 is CASSTGLAGVRSYNEQFF. The CDR3 DNA sequence: TGTGCCAGCAGCACAGGACTAGCGGGAGTCAGGTCCTACAATGAGCAGTTCTTC. The rearrangement uses TRBV27 and TRBJ2-1; 13 bases agree with TRBD2. The CDR3 spans 18 residues. Losses at the gene ends were 6 bases for V and 1 base for J; bases not matched to a gene: 9. The germline CDR1 and CDR2 sequences are MNHEY and SMNVEV (reference sequence).

Many counts were recorded for this clonotype. This chain uses TRBV29-1 with TRBJ2-5; a weak D match, TRBD1 (6 bases). Per the germline V gene, CDR1 is SQVTM and CDR2 is ANQGSEA. There are 13 residues in the CDR3. Trimming removed 6 bases at V and 6 bases at J, with 17 bases between. CDR3 sequence: CSVEPGHKKTQYF. In DNA, the CDR3 is TGCAGCGTGGAACCGGGACATAAAAAGACCCAGTACTTC.

This clonotype has a count of ten or more. The chain has TRBV7-9 and TRBJ2-2, with TRBD1 matching 8 bases. The CDR3 is made up of 17 amino acids. The germline V gene encodes CDR1 SEHNR and CDR2 FQNEAQ (reference sequence). V gave up 4 bases and J gave up 0 bases; unmatched junction bases: 7. The CDR3, as DNA: TGTGCCAGCAGCTCGACGGACAGGGACGCGAACACCGGGGAGCTGTTTTTT. Translating gives CASSSTDRDANTGELFF.